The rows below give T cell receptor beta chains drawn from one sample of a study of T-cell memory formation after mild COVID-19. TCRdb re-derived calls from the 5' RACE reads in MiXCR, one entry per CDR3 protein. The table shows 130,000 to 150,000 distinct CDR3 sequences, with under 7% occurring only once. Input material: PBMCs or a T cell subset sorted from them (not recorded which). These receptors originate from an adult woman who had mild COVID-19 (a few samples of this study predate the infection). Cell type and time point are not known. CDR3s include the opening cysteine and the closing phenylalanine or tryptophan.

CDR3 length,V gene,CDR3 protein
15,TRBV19,CASSSGGASYNEQFF
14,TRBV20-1,CSARVGGKGYEQYF
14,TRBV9,CASSAQASGREQFF
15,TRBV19,CASSLASGHGETQYF
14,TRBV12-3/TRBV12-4,CASSRHGRIPEAFF
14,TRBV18,CASSHYRGQETQYF
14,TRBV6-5,CASSSTTLNTEAFF
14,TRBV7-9,CASSLDQYNSPLHF
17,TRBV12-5,CASAPQGGTPLYNEQFF
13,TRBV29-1,CSVRGTNTGELFF
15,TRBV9,CASSVGTSTLETQYF
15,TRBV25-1,CASSEGGTDTDTQYF
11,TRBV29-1,CSVEDPGEQYF
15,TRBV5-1,CASSFGEGLTGELFF
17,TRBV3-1,CASSRRGLGQGATEQYF
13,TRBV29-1,CSVGRGSGNTIYF
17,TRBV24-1,CATSDLTSGDLPVGKFF
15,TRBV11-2,CASSLPGGGFNEQFF
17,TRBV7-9,CASSHIIGWSSYNEQFF
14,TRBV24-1,CATSGVVGQETQYF
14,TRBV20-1,CSARGSGNTDTQYF
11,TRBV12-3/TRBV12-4,CASSLDIEAFF
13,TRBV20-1,CSAKTGGNTEAFF
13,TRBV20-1,CSARDGTNYGYTF
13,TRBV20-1,CSALTYSGNTIYF
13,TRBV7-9,CASSARTQETQYF
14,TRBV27,CASSPTGGFYGYTF
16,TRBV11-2,CASSPGTATFTDTQYF
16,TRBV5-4,CASSLGPGQGNEKLFF
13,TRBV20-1,CSASRSQNEKLFF
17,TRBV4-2,CASSQGGQPLRGSEQFF
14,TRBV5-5,CASSWGQGVTEAFF
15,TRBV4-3,CASSQDQGFNYGYTF
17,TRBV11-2,CASSLRAGTSGDNEQFF
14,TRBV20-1,CSATSGRRPNEQFF
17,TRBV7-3,CASSPYRDPQNYNEQFF
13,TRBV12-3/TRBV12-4,CASSLAVLGEQFF
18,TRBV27,CASCRRGLAGVGNNEQFF
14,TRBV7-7,CASSLPGLASVQYF
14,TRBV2,CASSSTITKNIQYF
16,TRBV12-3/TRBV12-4,CASSESPSGRVGGYTF
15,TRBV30,CAWSVGGYSNQPQHF
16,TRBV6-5,CASSSDRVRPNQPQHF
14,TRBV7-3,CASSLSAGGNTQYF
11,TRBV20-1,CSAQRGDEQYF
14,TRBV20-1,CSALRAQGANEQFF
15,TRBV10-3,CAISGIEWGPNEQFF
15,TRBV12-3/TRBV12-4,CASSDLALGADTQYF
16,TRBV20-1,CSARTARAFSTDTQYF
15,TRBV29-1,CSVGTSGRAQYEQFF
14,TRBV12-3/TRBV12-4,CASRFGAGANVLTF
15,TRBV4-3,CASSQEFEPNTEALF
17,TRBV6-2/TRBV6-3,CASSYAKGQLRTDTQYF
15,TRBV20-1,CSAREPTGGWTEAFF
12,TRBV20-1,CSARDIRGGYTF
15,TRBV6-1,CASNPGTGADYGYTF
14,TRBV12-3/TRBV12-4,CASSLIGGQNTQYF
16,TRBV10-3,CAISEQGGRIGYEQYF
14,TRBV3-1,CASSQGQGATEAFF
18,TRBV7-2,CASSLDSGRNLGRETQYF